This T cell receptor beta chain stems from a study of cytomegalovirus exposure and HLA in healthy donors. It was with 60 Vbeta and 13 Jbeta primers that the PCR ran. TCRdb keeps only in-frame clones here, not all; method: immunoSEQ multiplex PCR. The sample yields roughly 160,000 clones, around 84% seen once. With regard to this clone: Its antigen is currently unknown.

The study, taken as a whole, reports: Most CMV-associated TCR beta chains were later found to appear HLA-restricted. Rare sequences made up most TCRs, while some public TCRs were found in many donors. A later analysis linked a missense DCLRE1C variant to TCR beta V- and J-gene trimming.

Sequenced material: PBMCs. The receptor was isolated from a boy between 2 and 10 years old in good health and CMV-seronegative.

The CDR3 sequence: CASSIAHRNSGNTIYF. CDR3 bases: TGTGCCAGCAGCATCGCACACCGAAACTCTGGAAACACCATATATTTT. The genes are TRBV5-4 and TRBJ1-3; D is ambiguous. The V gene lost 4 bases and the J gene lost 0 bases, with 14 bases spanning the gap. The CDR3 length is 16 residues. Germline lookup yields CDR1 SGHNT and CDR2 YYREEE (reference sequence). Combining the CDR3 with reference TRBV5-4 and TRBJ1-3 gives the whole variable domain ETGVTQSPTHLIKTRGQQVTLRCSSQSGHNTVSWYQQALGQGPQFIFQYYREEENGRGNFPPRFSGLQFPNYSSELNVNALELDDSALYLCASSIAHRNSGNTIYFGEGSWLTVV.